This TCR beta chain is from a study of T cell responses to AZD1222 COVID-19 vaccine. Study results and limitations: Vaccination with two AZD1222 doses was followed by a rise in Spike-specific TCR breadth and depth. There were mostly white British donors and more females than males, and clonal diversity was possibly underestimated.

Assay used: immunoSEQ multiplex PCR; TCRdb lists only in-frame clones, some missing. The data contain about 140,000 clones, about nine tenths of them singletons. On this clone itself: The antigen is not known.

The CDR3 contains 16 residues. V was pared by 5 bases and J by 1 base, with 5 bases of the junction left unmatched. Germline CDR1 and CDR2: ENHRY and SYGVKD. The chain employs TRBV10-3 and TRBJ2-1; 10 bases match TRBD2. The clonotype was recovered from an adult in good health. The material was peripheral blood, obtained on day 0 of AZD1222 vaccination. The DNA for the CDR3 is TGTGCCATCAGTCTAGCGGGAGAGACGTCCTACAATGAGCAGTTCTTC. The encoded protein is CAISLAGETSYNEQFF.